This T cell receptor (beta chain) was retrieved from a study of blood T cells in healthy people across ages. A sample-barcoded 5' primer and a J-beta primer mix were used in a second PCR of roughly 7 to 11 cycles. TCRdb re-analysed the 5' RACE reads in MiXCR, keeping a single row per CDR3 protein. This sample has around 870,000 distinct CDR3 sequences, with under 35% found just once. This clonotype has just a few counts. A read error is possible here, since a much larger clone lies one base away. Input material: blood. The receptor comes from a woman of 80 years or more in good health.

The CDR3 coding sequence is TGTGTCAGCAGACGCCTTCCGACAGGTTCAAATTCACCCCTCCACTTT. It translates to CVSRRLPTGSNSPLHF. The chain combines TRBV6-5 with TRBJ1-6; tentative D call: TRBD1 (6 bases). The germline V gene has CDR1 MNHEY and CDR2 SVGAGI. The CDR3 extends over 16 amino acids.